This T cell receptor (beta chain) came from a study of blood T cell repertoires in COVID-19. Background on the study: Samples of COVID-19 (acute and convalescent) were obtained from the United States, Italy and Spain.

The count of this clone is one. TCRdb's copy holds only in-frame clones and misses some; the assay was immunoSEQ multiplex PCR. The sample holds 110,000 or so clones, roughly 76% seen once. The CDR3 is 13 residues long. Germline trimming cut 6 bases from V and 7 bases from J; bases unmatched to any gene: 4. This sequence originates from a woman in her 70s with acute or convalescent COVID-19. The chain combines TRBV23-1 with TRBJ1-2; TRBD1 agrees at 11 bases. TRBV23-1 is noted as an ORF with a role that remains uncertain. Sequencing was performed on peripheral blood. The CDR3 DNA reads TGCGCCAGCAGCGGACAGGGGGCGGTTGGCTACACCTTC. Translated: CASSGQGAVGYTF.